This record covers a single T cell receptor (beta chain). Germline V gives CDR1 MDHEN, CDR2 SYDVKM. CDR3 length equals 17 residues. Between the trimmed V and J ends, which lost 2 bases and 3 bases, there was a span of 19 bases. TCRdb's table, derived via immunoSEQ multiplex PCR, lists solely in-frame clones and lacks some. The table lists about 65,000 clones, roughly nine tenths of them singletons. The record originates from a study of cytomegalovirus exposure and HLA in healthy donors. The receptor was isolated from a woman between 18 and 29 years old in good health and CMV-seronegative. The sample comprised PBMCs. The V and J genes are TRBV28 and TRBJ1-2; unclear D gene. The DNA of the CDR3 is TGTGCCAGCAGTTTAAGTAAAGGGAGCCGAGGATACTATGGCTACACCTTC. The encoded protein is CASSLSKGSRGYYGYTF.